This TCR beta chain was sequenced for a study of T cells in Graves' hyperthyroidism and ophthalmopathy. CDR1 is SGHRS and CDR2 is YFSETQ in the germline V gene. The CDR3 covers 17 residues. Trimming cost V 3 bases and J 4 bases; bases outside gene matches: 10. This clonotype has only a few counts. It was RNA transcripts that yielded the amplified TCR beta CDR3 regions. When the TCR CDR3 underwent first-round RT-PCR, the HTBI primer set was used. One entry per CDR3 protein, called by TCRdb with MiXCR from the multiplex PCR reads. The sample has about 96,000 distinct CDR3 sequences, around 50% seen once.

The TCR originated in a woman aged 40 to 50 with Graves' hyperthyroidism. The source material was blood. The chain uses TRBV5-1 and TRBJ2-7; 13 nucleotides match TRBD2. CDR3 nucleotides: TGCGCCAGCAGCTCACAACTAGCGGGAGGGCCGGGATACGAGCAGTACTTC. This gives the protein CASSSQLAGGPGYEQYF.